Reported below is one T cell receptor (beta chain). These data are taken from a study of cytomegalovirus exposure and HLA in healthy donors. Method: immunoSEQ multiplex PCR; TCRdb's copy keeps in-frame clones and lacks some. Of about 150,000 clones listed, more than 85% are singletons. V lost 8 bases and J 3 bases, leaving 11 bases between the germline ends. Germline CDR1 and CDR2: SGHRS and YFSETQ. This CDR3 contains 12 residues. V and J are TRBV5-1 and TRBJ1-1; D not resolved. The sequence derives from a man between 18 and 35 years old in good health and CMV-seronegative. Sequenced input: PBMCs. The CDR3 bases are TGCGCCAGTACGAGCACGGACACTGAAGCTTTCTTT. As protein: CASTSTDTEAFF. Full variable domain (missing parts from reference TRBV5-1 and TRBJ1-1): KAGVTQTPRYLIKTRGQQVTLSCSPISGHRSVSWYQQTPGQGLQFLFEYFSETQRNKGNFPGRFSGRQFSNSRSEMNVSTLELGDSALYLCASTSTDTEAFFGQGTRLTVV.